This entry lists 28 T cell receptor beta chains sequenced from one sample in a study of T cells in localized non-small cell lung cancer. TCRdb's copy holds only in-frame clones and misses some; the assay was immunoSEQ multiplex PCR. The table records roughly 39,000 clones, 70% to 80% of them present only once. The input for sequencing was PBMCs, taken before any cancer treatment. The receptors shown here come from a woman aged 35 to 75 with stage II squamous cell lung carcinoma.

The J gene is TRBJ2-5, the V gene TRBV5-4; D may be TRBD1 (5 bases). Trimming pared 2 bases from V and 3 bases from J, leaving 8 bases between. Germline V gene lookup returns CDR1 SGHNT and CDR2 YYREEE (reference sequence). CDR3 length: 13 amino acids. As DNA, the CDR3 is TGTGCCAGCAGCTTACAGGTGGAAGAGACCCAGTACTTC. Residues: CASSLQVEETQYF.

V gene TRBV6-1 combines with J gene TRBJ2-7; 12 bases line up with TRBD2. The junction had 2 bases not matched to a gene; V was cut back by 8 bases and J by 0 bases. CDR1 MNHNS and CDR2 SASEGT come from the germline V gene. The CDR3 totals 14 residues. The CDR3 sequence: CASLLAGGSYEQYF. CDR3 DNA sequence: TGTGCCAGCTTACTAGCGGGAGGCTCCTACGAGCAGTACTTC.

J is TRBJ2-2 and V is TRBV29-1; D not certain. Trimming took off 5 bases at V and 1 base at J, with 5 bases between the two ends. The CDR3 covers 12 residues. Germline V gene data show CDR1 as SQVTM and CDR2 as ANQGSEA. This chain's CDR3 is CSVLRNTGELFF. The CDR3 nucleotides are TGCAGCGTTTTACGGAACACCGGGGAGCTGTTTTTT.

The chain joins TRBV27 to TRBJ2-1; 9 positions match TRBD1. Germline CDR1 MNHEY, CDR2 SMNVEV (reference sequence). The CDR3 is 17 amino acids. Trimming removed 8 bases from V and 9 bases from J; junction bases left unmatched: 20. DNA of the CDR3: TGTGCCAGCTGGGCCCCCTACGGGACAGGGCCTTTTGGTGAGCAGTTCTTC. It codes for CASWAPYGTGPFGEQFF.

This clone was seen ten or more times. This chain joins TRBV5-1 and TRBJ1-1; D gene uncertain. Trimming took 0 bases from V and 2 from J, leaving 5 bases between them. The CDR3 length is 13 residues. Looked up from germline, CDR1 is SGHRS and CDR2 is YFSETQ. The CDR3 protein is CASSLARNTEAFF. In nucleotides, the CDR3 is TGCGCCAGCAGCTTGGCCCGCAACACTGAAGCTTTCTTT.

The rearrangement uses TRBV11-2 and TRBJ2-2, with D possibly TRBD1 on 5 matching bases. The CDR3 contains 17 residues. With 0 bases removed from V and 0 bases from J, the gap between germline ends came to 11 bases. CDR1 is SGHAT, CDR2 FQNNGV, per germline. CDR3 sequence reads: CASSLDPGMTNTGELFF. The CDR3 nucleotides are TGTGCCAGCAGCTTAGATCCAGGGATGACGAACACCGGGGAGCTGTTTTTT.

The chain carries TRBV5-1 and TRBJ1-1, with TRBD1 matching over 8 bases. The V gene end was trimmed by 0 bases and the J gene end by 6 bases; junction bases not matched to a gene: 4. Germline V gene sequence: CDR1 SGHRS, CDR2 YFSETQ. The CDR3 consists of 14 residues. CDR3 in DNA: TGCGCCAGCAGCTTGGGACAGGGGCCACCTGAAGCTTTCTTT. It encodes CASSLGQGPPEAFF.

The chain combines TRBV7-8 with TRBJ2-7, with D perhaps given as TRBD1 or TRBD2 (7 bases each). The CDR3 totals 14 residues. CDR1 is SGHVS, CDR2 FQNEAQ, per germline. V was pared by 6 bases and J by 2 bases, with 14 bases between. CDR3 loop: CASRGGGPTYEQYV. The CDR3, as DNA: TGTGCCAGCAGGGGAGGGGGCCCTACCTACGAGCAGTACGTC.

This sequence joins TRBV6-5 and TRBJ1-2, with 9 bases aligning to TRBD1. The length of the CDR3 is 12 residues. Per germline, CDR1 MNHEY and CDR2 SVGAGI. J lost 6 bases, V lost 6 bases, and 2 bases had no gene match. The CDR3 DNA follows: TGTGCCAGCAGAGGACAGGGGAATGGCTACACCTTC. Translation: CASRGQGNGYTF.

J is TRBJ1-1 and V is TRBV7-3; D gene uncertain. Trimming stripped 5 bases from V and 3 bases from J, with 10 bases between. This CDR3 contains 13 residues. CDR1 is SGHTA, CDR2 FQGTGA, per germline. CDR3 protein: CASSQTGYTEAFF. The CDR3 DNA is TGTGCCAGCAGCCAAACCGGGTACACTGAAGCTTTCTTT.

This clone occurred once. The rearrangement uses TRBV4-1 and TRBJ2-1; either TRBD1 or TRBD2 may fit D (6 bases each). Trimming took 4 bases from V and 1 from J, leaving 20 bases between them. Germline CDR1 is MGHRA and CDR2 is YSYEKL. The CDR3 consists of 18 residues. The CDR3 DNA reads TGCGCCAGCAGCCGGAGTAAGGGGGGCAAGGAGTCCTACAATGAGCAGTTCTTC. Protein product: CASSRSKGGKESYNEQFF.

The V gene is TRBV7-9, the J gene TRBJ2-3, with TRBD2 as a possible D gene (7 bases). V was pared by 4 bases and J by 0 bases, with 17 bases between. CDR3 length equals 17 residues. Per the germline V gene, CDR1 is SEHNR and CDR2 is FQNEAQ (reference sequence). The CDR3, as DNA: TGTGCCAGCAGCTCCCCGTTTGGCGGGGGCAGCACAGATACGCAGTATTTT. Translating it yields CASSSPFGGGSTDTQYF.

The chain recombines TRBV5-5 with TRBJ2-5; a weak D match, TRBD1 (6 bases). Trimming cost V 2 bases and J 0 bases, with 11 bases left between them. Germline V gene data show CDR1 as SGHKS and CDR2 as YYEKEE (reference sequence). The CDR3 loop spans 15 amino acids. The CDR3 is CASSFPQGNQETQYF. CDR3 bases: TGTGCCAGCAGCTTTCCACAGGGAAACCAAGAGACCCAGTACTTC.

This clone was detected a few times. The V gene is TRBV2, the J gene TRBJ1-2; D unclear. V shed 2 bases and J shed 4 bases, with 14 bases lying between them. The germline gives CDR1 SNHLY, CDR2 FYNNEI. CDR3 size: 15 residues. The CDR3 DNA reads TGTGCCAGCAGTGAAACCTACCTGGGCATCTATGGCTACACCTTC. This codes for CASSETYLGIYGYTF.

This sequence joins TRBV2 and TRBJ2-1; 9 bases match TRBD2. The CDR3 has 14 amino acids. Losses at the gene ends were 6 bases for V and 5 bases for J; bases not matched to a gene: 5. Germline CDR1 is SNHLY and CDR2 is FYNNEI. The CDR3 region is CASRTTSGHNEQFF. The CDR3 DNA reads TGTGCCAGCAGGACGACTAGCGGTCACAATGAGCAGTTCTTC.

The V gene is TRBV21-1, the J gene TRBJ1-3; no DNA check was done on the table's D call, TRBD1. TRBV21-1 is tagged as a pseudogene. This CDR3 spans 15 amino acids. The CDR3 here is CASSKTGISGNTIYF. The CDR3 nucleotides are TGTGCCAGCAGCAAAACAGGGATTTCTGGAAACACCATATATTTT.

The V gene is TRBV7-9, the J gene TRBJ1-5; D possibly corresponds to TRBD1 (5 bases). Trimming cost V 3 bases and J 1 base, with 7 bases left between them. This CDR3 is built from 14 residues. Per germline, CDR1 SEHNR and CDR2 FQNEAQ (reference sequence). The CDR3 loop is CASSLEGSNQPQHF. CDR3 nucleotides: TGTGCCAGCAGCTTGGAGGGGAGCAATCAGCCCCAGCATTTT. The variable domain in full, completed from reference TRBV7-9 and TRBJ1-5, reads DTGVSQNPRHKITKRGQNVTFRCDPISEHNRLYWYRQTLGQGPEFLTYFQNEAQLEKSRLLSDRFSAERPKGSFSTLEIQRTEQGDSAMYLCASSLEGSNQPQHFGDGTRLSIL.

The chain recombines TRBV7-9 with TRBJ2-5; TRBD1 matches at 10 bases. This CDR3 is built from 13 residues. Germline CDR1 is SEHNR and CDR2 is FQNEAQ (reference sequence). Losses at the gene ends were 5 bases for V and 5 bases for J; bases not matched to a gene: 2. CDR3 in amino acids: CASSRQGAETQYF. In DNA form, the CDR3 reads TGTGCCAGCAGCCGACAGGGGGCGGAGACCCAGTACTTC.

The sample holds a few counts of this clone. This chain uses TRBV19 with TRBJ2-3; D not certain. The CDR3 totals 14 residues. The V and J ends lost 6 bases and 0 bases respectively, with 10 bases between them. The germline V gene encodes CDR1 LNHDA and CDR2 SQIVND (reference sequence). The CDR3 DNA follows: TGTGCCAGTAGAAGACGGTCTAGCACAGATACGCAGTATTTT. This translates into CASRRRSSTDTQYF.

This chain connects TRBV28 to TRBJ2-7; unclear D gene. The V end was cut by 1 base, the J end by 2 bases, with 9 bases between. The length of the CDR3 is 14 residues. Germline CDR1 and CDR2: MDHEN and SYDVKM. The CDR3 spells CASSLSGLPYEQYV. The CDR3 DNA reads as TGTGCCAGCAGTTTATCAGGTCTTCCCTACGAGCAGTACGTC.

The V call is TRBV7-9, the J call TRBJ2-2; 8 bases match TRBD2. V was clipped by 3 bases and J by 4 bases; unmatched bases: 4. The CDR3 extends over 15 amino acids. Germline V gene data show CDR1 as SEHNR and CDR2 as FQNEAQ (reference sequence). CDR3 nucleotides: TGTGCCAGCAGCTTGCTTAGCGGGGTCACCGGGGAGCTGTTTTTT. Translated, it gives CASSLLSGVTGELFF. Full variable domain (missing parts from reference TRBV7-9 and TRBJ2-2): DTGVSQNPRHKITKRGQNVTFRCDPISEHNRLYWYRQTLGQGPEFLTYFQNEAQLEKSRLLSDRFSAERPKGSFSTLEIQRTEQGDSAMYLCASSLLSGVTGELFFGEGSRLTVL.

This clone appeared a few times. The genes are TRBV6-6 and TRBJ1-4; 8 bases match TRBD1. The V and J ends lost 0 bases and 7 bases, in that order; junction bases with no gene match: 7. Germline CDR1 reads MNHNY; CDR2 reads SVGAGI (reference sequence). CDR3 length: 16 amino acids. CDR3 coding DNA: TGTGCCAGCAGTTACTCCGGACAGGGAAGGGGTGAAAAACTGTTTTTT. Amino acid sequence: CASSYSGQGRGEKLFF.

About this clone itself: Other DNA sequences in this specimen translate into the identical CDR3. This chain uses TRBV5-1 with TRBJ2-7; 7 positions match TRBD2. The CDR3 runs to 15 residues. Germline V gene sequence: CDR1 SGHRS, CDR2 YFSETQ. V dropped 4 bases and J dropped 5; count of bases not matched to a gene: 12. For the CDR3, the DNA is TGCGCCAGCAGCCTGGCGGGCGGGAGTTTCGACGAGCAGTACTTC. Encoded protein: CASSLAGGSFDEQYF.

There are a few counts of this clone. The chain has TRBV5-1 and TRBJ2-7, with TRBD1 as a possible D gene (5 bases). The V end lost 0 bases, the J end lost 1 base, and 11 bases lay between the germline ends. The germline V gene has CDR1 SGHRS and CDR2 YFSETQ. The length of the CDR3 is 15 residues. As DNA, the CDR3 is TGCGCCAGCAGCTTGGCCGCAGGGTTATCCTACGAGCAGTACTTC. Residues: CASSLAAGLSYEQYF. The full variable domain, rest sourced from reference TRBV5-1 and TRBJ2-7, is KAGVTQTPRYLIKTRGQQVTLSCSPISGHRSVSWYQQTPGQGLQFLFEYFSETQRNKGNFPGRFSGRQFSNSRSEMNVSTLELGDSALYLCASSLAAGLSYEQYFGPGTRLTVT.

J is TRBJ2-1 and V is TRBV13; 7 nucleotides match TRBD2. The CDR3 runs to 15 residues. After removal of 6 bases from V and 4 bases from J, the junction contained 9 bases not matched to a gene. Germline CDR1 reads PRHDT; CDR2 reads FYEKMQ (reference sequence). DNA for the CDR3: TGTGCCAGCAGTCTGGGTGGGGGAGGGTACAATGAGCAGTTCTTC. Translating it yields CASSLGGGGYNEQFF.

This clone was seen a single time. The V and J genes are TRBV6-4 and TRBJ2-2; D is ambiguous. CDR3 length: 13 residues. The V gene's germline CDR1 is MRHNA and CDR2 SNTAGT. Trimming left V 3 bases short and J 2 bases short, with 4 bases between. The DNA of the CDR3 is TGTGCCAGCAGTGATTTAAACACCGGGGAGCTGTTTTTT. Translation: CASSDLNTGELFF.

The CDR3 here is CASSRWGDRNTEAFF. DNA for the CDR3: TGTGCCAGCAGTAGGTGGGGGGACAGGAACACTGAAGCTTTCTTT. This chain uses TRBV28 with TRBJ1-1; 7 positions match TRBD1. CDR1 and CDR2 from the germline V gene are MDHEN and SYDVKM. This CDR3 spans 15 amino acids. Losses at the gene ends were 5 bases for V and 1 base for J; bases not matched to a gene: 7.

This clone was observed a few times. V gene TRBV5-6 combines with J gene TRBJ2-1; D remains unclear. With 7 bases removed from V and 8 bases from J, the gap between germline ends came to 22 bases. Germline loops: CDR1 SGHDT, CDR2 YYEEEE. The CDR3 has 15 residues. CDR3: CASRTVAQNLDEQFF. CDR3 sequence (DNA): TGTGCCAGCCGAACGGTGGCACAGAATTTGGATGAGCAGTTCTTC.